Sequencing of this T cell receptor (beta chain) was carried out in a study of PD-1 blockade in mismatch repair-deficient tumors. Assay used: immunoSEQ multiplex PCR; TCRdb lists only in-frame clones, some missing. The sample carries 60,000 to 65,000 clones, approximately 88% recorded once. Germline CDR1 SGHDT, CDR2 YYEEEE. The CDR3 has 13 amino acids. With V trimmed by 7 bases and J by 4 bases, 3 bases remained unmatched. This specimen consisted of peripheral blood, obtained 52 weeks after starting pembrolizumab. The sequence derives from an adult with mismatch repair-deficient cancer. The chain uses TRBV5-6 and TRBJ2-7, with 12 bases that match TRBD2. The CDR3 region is CASLTSGSYEQYF. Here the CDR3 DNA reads TGTGCCAGCCTGACTAGCGGGAGTTACGAGCAGTACTTC.